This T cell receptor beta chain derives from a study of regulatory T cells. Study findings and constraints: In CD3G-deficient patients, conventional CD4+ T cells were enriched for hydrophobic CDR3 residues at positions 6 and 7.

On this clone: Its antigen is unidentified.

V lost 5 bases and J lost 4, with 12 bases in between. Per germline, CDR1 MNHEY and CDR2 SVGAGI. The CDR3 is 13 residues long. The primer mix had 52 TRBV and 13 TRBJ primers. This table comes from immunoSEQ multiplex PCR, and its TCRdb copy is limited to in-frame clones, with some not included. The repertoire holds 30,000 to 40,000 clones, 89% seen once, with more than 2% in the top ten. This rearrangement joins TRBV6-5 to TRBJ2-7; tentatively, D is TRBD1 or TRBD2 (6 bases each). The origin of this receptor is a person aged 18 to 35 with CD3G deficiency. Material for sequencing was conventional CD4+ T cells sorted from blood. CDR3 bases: TGTGCCAGCAGTCGTAGGGGGGCTTACGAGCAGTACTTC. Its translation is CASSRRGAYEQYF.